A selection of T cell receptor beta chains follows, all from one sample in a study of CD8+ T cells in alopecia areata. Sequencing used immunoSEQ multiplex PCR; TCRdb keeps in-frame clones, though not all of them. The data hold about 140,000 clones, with about 60% observed a single time. The sample comprised CD4+ T cells sorted from blood. These TCRs come from a human donor in good health. The CDR3 runs from the conserved cysteine through the conserved F or W. A D gene is named only where the DNA matches it firmly. For some rows the clone size is stated as once, few or many, or as a class when expanded; others skip it.

d_call: TRBD2; v_call: TRBV6-5; j_call: TRBJ2-5; clone_size: -; cdr3_nt: TGTGCCAGCAGAGGGACTAGCGGGAGGGGGCAGTACTTC; cdr3_aa: CASRGTSGRGQYF
d_call: -; v_call: TRBV5-6; j_call: TRBJ2-6; clone_size: -; cdr3_nt: TGTGCCAGCAGCCTTATCGGATCCGGGGCCAACGTCCTGACTTTC; cdr3_aa: CASSLIGSGANVLTF
d_call: -; v_call: TRBV19; j_call: TRBJ1-2; clone_size: -; cdr3_nt: TGTGCCAGTACCCCTCGCCCACGGGAGGGCTACACCTTC; cdr3_aa: CASTPRPREGYTF
d_call: -; v_call: TRBV30; j_call: TRBJ2-1; clone_size: few; cdr3_nt: TGTGCCTGGAGTGGGGCTCGGGACAACTACAATGAGCAGTTCTTC; cdr3_aa: CAWSGARDNYNEQFF
d_call: -; v_call: TRBV29-1; j_call: TRBJ1-2; clone_size: -; cdr3_nt: TGCAGCGTTGGAGGAAGTAGGGGAACTAACTATGGCTACACCTTC; cdr3_aa: CSVGGSRGTNYGYTF
d_call: -; v_call: TRBV28; j_call: TRBJ2-1; clone_size: -; cdr3_nt: TGTGCCAGCAGTCCCCGAGGGGGGGGGCATGAGCAGTTCTTC; cdr3_aa: CASSPRGGGHEQFF
d_call: TRBD2; v_call: TRBV19; j_call: TRBJ2-7; clone_size: -; cdr3_nt: TGTGCCAGTAGTCTACGCGGGGGTTCGAACGAGCAGTACTTC; cdr3_aa: CASSLRGGSNEQYF
d_call: -; v_call: TRBV28; j_call: TRBJ2-2; clone_size: -; cdr3_nt: TGTGCCAGCAGTTTAGAAGCTGTGGTATCGAGAACCGGGGAGCTGTTTTTT; cdr3_aa: CASSLEAVVSRTGELFF
d_call: TRBD2; v_call: TRBV5-1; j_call: TRBJ2-1; clone_size: few; cdr3_nt: TGCGCCAGCAGCTTAGCGGGAGGGCCGGACAATGAGCAGTTCTTC; cdr3_aa: CASSLAGGPDNEQFF
d_call: -; v_call: TRBV6-5; j_call: TRBJ1-1; clone_size: -; cdr3_nt: TGTGCCAGCAGTCCCCTTAGGGGGACTGAAGCTTTCTTT; cdr3_aa: CASSPLRGTEAFF
d_call: -; v_call: TRBV3-1/TRBV3-2; j_call: TRBJ2-7; clone_size: -; cdr3_nt: TGTGCCGGCCTGGACGAGCAGTACTTC; cdr3_aa: CAGLDEQYF
d_call: TRBD2; v_call: TRBV6-6; j_call: TRBJ2-1; clone_size: once; cdr3_nt: TGTGCCAGCACCCCGGGACTAGCGGAATACAATGAGCAGTTCTTC; cdr3_aa: CASTPGLAEYNEQFF
d_call: -; v_call: TRBV6-1; j_call: TRBJ1-2; clone_size: few; cdr3_nt: TGTGCCGCCGTGGGACCGGCAGACTATGGCTACACCTTC; cdr3_aa: CAAVGPADYGYTF
d_call: -; v_call: TRBV30; j_call: TRBJ1-1; clone_size: -; cdr3_nt: TGTGCCGGAAGTAGGGGCTTTGCCACTGAAGCTTTCTTT; cdr3_aa: CAGSRGFATEAFF
d_call: -; v_call: TRBV6-8; j_call: TRBJ1-5; clone_size: -; cdr3_nt: TGTGCCAGCGTAGGGATCGGTCAGCCCCAGCATTTT; cdr3_aa: CASVGIGQPQHF
d_call: -; v_call: TRBV29-1; j_call: TRBJ1-1; clone_size: -; cdr3_nt: TGCAGCGTTGACCGGGTCACTGAAGCTTTCTTT; cdr3_aa: CSVDRVTEAFF
d_call: TRBD2; v_call: TRBV5-6; j_call: TRBJ2-5; clone_size: -; cdr3_nt: TGTGCCAGCAGCTTGTGGACTAGCGGTGAGGAGACCCAGTACTTC; cdr3_aa: CASSLWTSGEETQYF
d_call: -; v_call: TRBV4-1; j_call: TRBJ2-2; clone_size: few; cdr3_nt: TGCGCCAGCAGCCAAGAGGGGCTTCGGGACACAGCGAACACCGGGGAGCTGTTTTTT; cdr3_aa: CASSQEGLRDTANTGELFF
d_call: -; v_call: TRBV5-1; j_call: TRBJ2-7; clone_size: once; cdr3_nt: TGCGCCAGCAGCTTGGTGTTGGGTTACGAGCAGTACTTC; cdr3_aa: CASSLVLGYEQYF
d_call: -; v_call: TRBV18; j_call: TRBJ2-2; clone_size: few; cdr3_nt: TGTGCCAGCTCACCATCGGCCCTGGGCACCGGGGAGCTGTTTTTT; cdr3_aa: CASSPSALGTGELFF
d_call: -; v_call: TRBV30; j_call: TRBJ2-3; clone_size: -; cdr3_nt: TGTGCCGCTCACAGCGGAAGCACAGATACGCAGTATTTT; cdr3_aa: CAAHSGSTDTQYF
d_call: TRBD1; v_call: TRBV29-1; j_call: TRBJ2-3; clone_size: -; cdr3_nt: TGCAGCGTTGGCCCCCGGGACAGGAGCACAGATACGCAGTATTTT; cdr3_aa: CSVGPRDRSTDTQYF